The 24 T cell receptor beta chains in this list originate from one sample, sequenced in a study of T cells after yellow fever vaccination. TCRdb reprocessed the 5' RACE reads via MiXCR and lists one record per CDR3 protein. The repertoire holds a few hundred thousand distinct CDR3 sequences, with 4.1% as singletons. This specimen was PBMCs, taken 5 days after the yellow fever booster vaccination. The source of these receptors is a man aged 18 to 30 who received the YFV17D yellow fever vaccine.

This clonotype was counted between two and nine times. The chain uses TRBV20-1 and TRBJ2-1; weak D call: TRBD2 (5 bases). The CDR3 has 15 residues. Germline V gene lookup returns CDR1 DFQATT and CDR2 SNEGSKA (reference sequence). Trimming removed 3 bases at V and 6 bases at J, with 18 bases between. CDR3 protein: CSARVGGSSFNEQFF. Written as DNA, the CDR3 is TGCAGTGCTAGGGTAGGAGGTTCCAGCTTCAATGAGCAGTTCTTC.

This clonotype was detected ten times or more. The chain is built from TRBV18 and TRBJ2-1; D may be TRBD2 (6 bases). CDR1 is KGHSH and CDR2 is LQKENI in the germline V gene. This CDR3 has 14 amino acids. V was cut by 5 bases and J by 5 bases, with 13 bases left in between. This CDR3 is CASSETTGDNEQFF. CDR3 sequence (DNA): TGTGCCAGCTCAGAAACAACGGGGGACAATGAGCAGTTCTTC.

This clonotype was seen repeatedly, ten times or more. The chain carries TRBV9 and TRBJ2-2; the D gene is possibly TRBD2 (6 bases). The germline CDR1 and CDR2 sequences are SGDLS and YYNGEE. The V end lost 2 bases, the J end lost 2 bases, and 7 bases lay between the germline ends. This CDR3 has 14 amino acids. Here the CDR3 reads CASSVGGNTGELFF. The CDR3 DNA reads TGTGCCAGCAGCGTCGGGGGAAACACCGGGGAGCTGTTTTTT.

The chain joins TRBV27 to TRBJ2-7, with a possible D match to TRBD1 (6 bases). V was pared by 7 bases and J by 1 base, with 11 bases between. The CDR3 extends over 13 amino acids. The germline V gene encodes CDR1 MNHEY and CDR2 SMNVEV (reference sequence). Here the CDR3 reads CASTPQGSYEQYF. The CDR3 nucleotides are TGTGCCAGCACCCCACAGGGTTCCTACGAGCAGTACTTC.

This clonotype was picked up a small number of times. CDR3 in amino acids: CASSLGAQSAARNEQFF. CDR3 sequence (DNA): TGTGCCAGCAGCTTAGGGGCGCAGTCGGCAGCTCGCAATGAGCAGTTCTTC. The chain employs TRBV11-3 and TRBJ2-1; D is uncertain. The CDR3 loop spans 17 amino acids. V was shortened by 1 base and J by 6 bases, with 19 bases between the two germline ends. Germline V lookup: CDR1 SGHNT, CDR2 YENEEA.

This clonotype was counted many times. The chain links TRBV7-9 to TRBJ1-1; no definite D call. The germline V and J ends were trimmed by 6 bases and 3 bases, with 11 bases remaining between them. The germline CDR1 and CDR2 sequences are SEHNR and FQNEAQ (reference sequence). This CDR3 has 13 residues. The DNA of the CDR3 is TGTGCCAGCAGGTCCCATGGGGACACTGAAGCTTTCTTT. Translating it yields CASRSHGDTEAFF.

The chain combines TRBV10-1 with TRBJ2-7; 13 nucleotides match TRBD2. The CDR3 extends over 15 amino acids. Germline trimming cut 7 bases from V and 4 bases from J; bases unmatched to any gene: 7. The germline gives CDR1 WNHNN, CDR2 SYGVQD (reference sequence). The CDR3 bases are TGCGCCAGCAATGGGGGACTAGCGGGGCTATACGAGCAGTACGTC. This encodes CASNGGLAGLYEQYV.

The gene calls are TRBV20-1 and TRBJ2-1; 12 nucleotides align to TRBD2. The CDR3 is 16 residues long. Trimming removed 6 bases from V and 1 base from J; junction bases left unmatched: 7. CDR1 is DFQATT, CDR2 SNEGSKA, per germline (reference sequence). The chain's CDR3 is CSALTSGGLSYNEQFF. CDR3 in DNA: TGCAGTGCCCTAACTAGCGGGGGGCTGTCCTACAATGAGCAGTTCTTC.

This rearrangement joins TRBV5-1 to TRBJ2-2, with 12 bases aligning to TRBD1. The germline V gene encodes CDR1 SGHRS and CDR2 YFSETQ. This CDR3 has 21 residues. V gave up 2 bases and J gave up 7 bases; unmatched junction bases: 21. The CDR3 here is CASSFNTGTGGDGRRDGELFF. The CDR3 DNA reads TGCGCCAGCAGCTTCAATACCGGGACAGGGGGCGACGGACGCAGGGACGGGGAGCTGTTTTTT.

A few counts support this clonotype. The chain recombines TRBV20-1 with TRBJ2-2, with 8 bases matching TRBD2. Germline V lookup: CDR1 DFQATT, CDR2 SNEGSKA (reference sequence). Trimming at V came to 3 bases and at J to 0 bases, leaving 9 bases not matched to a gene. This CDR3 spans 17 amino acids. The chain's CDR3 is CSARIPRGGSNTGELFF. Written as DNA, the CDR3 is TGCAGTGCTAGGATCCCCCGGGGGGGTTCGAACACCGGGGAGCTGTTTTTT.

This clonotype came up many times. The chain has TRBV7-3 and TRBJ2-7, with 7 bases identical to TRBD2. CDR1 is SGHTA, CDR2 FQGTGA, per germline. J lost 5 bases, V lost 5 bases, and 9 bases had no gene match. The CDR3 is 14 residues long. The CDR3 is CASSPWEGRNEQYF. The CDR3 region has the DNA TGTGCCAGCAGCCCCTGGGAGGGGCGGAACGAGCAGTACTTC. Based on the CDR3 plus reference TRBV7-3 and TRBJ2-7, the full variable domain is GAGVSQTPSNKVTEKGKYVELRCDPISGHTALYWYRQSLGQGPEFLIYFQGTGAADDSGLPNDRFFAVRPEGSVSTLKIQRTERGDSAVYLCASSPWEGRNEQYFGPGTRLTVT.

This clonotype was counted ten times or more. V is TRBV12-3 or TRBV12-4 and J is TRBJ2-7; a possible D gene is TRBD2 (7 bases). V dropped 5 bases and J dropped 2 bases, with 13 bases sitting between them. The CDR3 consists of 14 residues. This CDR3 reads CASSQEGGTYEQYF. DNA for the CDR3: TGTGCCAGCAGTCAGGAGGGGGGGACCTACGAGCAGTACTTC.

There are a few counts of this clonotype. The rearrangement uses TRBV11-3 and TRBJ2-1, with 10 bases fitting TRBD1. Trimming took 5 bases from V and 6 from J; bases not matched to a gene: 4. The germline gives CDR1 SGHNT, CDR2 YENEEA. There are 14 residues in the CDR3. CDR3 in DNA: TGTGCCAGCAGCGGACAGGGGGTTGCCAATGAGCAGTTCTTC. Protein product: CASSGQGVANEQFF.

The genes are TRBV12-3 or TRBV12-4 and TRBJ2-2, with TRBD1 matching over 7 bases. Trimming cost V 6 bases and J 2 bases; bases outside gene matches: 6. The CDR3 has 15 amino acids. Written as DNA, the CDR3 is TGTGCCAGCAGAGGGACAGCGGAAAACACCGGGGAGCTGTTTTTT. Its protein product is CASRGTAENTGELFF.

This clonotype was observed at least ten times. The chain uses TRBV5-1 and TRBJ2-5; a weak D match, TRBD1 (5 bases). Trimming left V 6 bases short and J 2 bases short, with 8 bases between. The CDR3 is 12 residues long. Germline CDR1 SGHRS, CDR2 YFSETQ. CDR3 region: CASKRQQETQYF. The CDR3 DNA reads TGCGCCAGCAAAAGACAGCAAGAGACCCAGTACTTC.

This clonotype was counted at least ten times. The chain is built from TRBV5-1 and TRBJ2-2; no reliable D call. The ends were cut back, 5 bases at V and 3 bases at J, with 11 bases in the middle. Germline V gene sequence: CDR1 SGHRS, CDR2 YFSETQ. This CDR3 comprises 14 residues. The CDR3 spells CASRETTDTGELFF. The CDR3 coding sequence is TGCGCCAGCAGGGAGACAACCGACACCGGGGAGCTGTTTTTT.

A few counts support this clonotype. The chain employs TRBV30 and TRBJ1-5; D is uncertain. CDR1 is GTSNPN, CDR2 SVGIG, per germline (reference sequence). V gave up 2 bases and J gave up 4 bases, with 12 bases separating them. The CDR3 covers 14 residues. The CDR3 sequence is CAWSNGVRNQPQHF. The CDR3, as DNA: TGTGCCTGGAGTAACGGAGTTCGAAATCAGCCCCAGCATTTT.

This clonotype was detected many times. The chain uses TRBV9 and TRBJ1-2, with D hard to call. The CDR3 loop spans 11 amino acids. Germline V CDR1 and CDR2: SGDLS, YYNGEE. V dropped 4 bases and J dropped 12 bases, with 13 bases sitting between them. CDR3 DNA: TGTGCCAGCAGCCGAAACGGGGATGACACCTTC. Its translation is CASSRNGDDTF. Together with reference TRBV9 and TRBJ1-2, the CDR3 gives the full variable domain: DSGVTQTPKHLITATGQRVTLRCSPRSGDLSVYWYQQSLDQGLQFLIQYYNGEERAKGNILERFSAQQFPDLHSELNLSSLELGDSALYFCASSRNGDDTFGSGTRLTVV.

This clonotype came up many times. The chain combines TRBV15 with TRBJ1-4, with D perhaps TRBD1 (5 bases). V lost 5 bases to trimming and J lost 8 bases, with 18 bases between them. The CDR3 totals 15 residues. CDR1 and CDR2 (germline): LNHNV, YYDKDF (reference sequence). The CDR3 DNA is TGTGCCACCAGCGCCCCAGGGAGGGAAGAAGAAAAACTGTTTTTT. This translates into CATSAPGREEEKLFF.

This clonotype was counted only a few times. The CDR3 bases are TGTGCCAGCAGTTACCGGGGGACCCAGCCCCAGCATTTT. Amino acid sequence: CASSYRGTQPQHF. The V gene is TRBV6-5, the J gene TRBJ1-5, with D maybe TRBD1 (5 bases). V lost 2 bases, J lost 7 bases, and 9 bases lay in between. Germline-derived CDR1 and CDR2 are MNHEY and SVGAGI. The CDR3 sequence is 13 residues long.

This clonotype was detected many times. CDR3 bases: TGTGCCAGCAGTCGGATAGGGACTAGCAAGCACTCCTACGAGCAGTACTTC. Translated: CASSRIGTSKHSYEQYF. The genes are TRBV6-2 or TRBV6-3 and TRBJ2-7; 9 bases are shared with TRBD2. This CDR3 contains 17 residues. The V and J ends lost 5 bases and 0 bases, in that order; junction bases with no gene match: 11. The germline V gene encodes CDR1 MNHEY and CDR2 SVGEGT.

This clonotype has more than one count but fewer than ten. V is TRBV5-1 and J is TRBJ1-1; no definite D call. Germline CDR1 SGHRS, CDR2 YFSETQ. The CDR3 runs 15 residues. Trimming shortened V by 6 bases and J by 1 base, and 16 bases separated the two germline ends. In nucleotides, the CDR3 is TGCGCCAGCACCATCTCAACGGGAGCGAACACTGAAGCTTTCTTT. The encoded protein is CASTISTGANTEAFF.

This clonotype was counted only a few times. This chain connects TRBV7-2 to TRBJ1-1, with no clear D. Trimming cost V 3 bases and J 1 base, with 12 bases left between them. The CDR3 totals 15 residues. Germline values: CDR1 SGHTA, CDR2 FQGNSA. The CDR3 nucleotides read TGTGCCAGCAGCTTCGGGGTTCGGGGGAACACTGAAGCTTTCTTT. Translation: CASSFGVRGNTEAFF. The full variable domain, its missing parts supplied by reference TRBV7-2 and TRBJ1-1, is GAGVSQSPSNKVTEKGKDVELRCDPISGHTALYWYRQSLGQGLEFLIYFQGNSAPDKSGLPSDRFSAERTGGSVSTLTIQRTQQEDSAVYLCASSFGVRGNTEAFFGQGTRLTVV.

The CDR3 region has the DNA TGTGCCAGCAGTTTAATAGGCCTAAGCAATCAGCCCCAGCATTTT. It encodes CASSLIGLSNQPQHF. V is TRBV6-5 and J is TRBJ1-5, with unresolved D. CDR1 is MNHEY and CDR2 is SVGAGI in the germline V gene. The V end lost 4 bases, the J end lost 1 base, and 11 bases lay between the germline ends. This CDR3 is built from 15 residues.